This T cell receptor (beta chain) was sequenced for a study of cytomegalovirus exposure and HLA in healthy donors. General study findings and limits: There were several of the most significant clusters that appeared linked to common viral pathogens in a later analysis.

The CDR3 is 14 amino acids. V lost 0 bases and J 4 bases, leaving 9 bases between the germline ends. Germline values: CDR1 SGDLS, CDR2 YYNGEE. For this clone: The antigen is undetermined.

The PCR was carried out with 60 Vbeta primers and 13 Jbeta primers. This table comes from immunoSEQ multiplex PCR, and its TCRdb copy is limited to in-frame clones, with some not included. The table lists about 170,000 clones, about 85% of them singletons. This chain uses TRBV9 with TRBJ2-3; tentative D call: TRBD2 (7 bases). Specimen: PBMCs. This TCR came from a man aged 25 to 40 in good health and CMV-seropositive. This CDR3 is CASSVGRGPDTQYF. The CDR3 bases are TGTGCCAGCAGCGTAGGGCGGGGGCCAGATACGCAGTATTTT.